Listed here is a single TCR beta chain. Seattle-derived patients entered the study during active infection and were followed longitudinally. The data were taken from a study of blood T cell repertoires in COVID-19. Study details: Whether acute or convalescent, the COVID-19 samples came from the United States, Italy and Spain.

In the authors' methods: Estimates of nucleated cell counts were drawn from the amplification of reference gene primers. Libraries were prepared by immunoSEQ multiplex PCR; TCRdb keeps only in-frame clonotypes and omits some of them. From that table come the V and J calls and clone size; the DNA was used to work out D and trimming. This table has 90,000 or so clones, about 83% appearing once. Germline CDR1 LGHDT, CDR2 YNNKEL (reference sequence). The CDR3 runs to 14 residues. Between the trimmed V and J ends, which lost 2 bases and 4 bases, there was a span of 10 bases. The clonotype originates from a woman between 55 and 75 years old with COVID-19, enrolled during active disease. V is TRBV3-1 (or the pseudogene TRBV3-2) and J is TRBJ2-3; tentative D call: TRBD1 (5 bases). Sequencing was performed on peripheral blood. The CDR3 sequence: CASSQNSGSDTQYF. CDR3 DNA: TGTGCCAGCAGCCAAAACTCAGGGTCAGATACGCAGTATTTT.